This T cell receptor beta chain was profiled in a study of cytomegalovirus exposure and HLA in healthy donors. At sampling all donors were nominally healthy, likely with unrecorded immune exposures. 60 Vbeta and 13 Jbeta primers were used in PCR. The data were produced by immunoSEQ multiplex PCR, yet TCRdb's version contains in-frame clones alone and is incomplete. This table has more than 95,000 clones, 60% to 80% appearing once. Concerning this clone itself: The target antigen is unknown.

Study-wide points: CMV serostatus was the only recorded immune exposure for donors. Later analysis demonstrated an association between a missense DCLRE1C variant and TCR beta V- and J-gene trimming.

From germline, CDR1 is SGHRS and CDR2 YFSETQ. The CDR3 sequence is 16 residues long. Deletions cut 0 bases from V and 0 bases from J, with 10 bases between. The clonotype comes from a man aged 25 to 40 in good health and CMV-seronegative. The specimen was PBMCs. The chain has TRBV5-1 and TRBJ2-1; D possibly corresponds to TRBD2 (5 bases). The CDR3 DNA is TGCGCCAGCAGCTTGGAAGCGGTTAGCTCCTACAATGAGCAGTTCTTC. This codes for CASSLEAVSSYNEQFF.